This passage covers 12 T cell receptor beta chains from one sample sequenced in a study of human T cells and chemical hapten exposure. Time point in this sample: patch test 2, 6 weeks after DPC sensitization. Treatment here: therapeutic diphenylcyclopropenone sensitization with weekly scalp DPC. TCRdb called the RACE reads again in MiXCR, with one record for every CDR3 protein. Of 360,000 or so distinct CDR3 sequences listed, about 6.9% are singletons. The specimen was whole blood, collected in connection with sensitization to the hapten diphenylcyclopropenone (DPC). These receptor sequences come from a woman between 18 and 29 years old with alopecia areata. Some clones in this sample may be carry-over from other donors' samples.

This clonotype has only a few counts. The J gene is TRBJ2-7, the V gene TRBV6-5, with a tentative D call TRBD1 (5 bases). There are 16 residues in the CDR3. CDR1 is MNHEY and CDR2 is SVGAGI in the germline V gene. Trimming stripped 7 bases from V and 0 bases from J, with 19 bases between. The CDR3 DNA follows: TGTGCCAGCAACGTTCCGTTGGACAACCGCTCCTACGAGCAGTACTTC. This gives the protein CASNVPLDNRSYEQYF.

This clonotype was detected a few times. The genes are TRBV5-1 and TRBJ2-5, with no clear D. V was shortened by 3 bases and J by 1 base, with 4 bases between the two germline ends. The CDR3 sequence is 12 residues long. CDR1 and CDR2 (germline): SGHRS, YFSETQ. The CDR3 coding sequence is TGCGCCAGCAGCTCTACCCAAGAGACCCAGTACTTC. Translation gives CASSSTQETQYF.

Many counts were recorded for this clonotype. The chain couples TRBV6-5 to TRBJ1-2, with D uncertain. This CDR3 has 17 residues. The V gene's germline CDR1 is MNHEY and CDR2 SVGAGI. The V end was cut by 0 bases, the J end by 4 bases, with 18 bases between. In DNA form, the CDR3 reads TGTGCCAGCAGTTACTCGACCGGAGCAAGGGCTTTCTATGGCTACACCTTC. Amino acid sequence: CASSYSTGARAFYGYTF.

V is TRBV12-3 or TRBV12-4 and J is TRBJ1-5; possibly TRBD1 for D (5 bases). This CDR3 region has 15 residues. Trimming cost V 6 bases and J 2 bases, with 14 bases left between them. CDR3 DNA sequence: TGTGCCAGCAGCCCGCTGGTGGGGGGCAATCAGCCCCAGCATTTT. Encoded protein: CASSPLVGGNQPQHF.

This chain joins TRBV2 and TRBJ2-3; D not certain. Germline-derived CDR1 and CDR2 are SNHLY and FYNNEI. The CDR3 runs to 13 residues. Trimming left V 9 bases short and J 0 bases short, with 10 bases between. CDR3 residues: CASTLDSTDTQYF. In nucleotides, the CDR3 is TGTGCCAGTACGCTGGACAGCACAGATACGCAGTATTTT.

The V and J genes are TRBV7-3 and TRBJ2-1, with 10 bases matching TRBD2. This CDR3 has 15 residues. V was clipped by 3 bases and J by 5 bases; unmatched bases: 4. CDR1 is SGHTA and CDR2 is FQGTGA in the germline V gene. CDR3 in amino acids: CASSFSGGPDNEQFF. CDR3 bases: TGTGCCAGCAGCTTTAGCGGGGGGCCTGACAATGAGCAGTTCTTC. Full variable domain (rest looked up from reference TRBV7-3 and TRBJ2-1): GAGVSQTPSNKVTEKGKYVELRCDPISGHTALYWYRQSLGQGPEFLIYFQGTGAADDSGLPNDRFFAVRPEGSVSTLKIQRTERGDSAVYLCASSFSGGPDNEQFFGPGTRLTVL.

This clonotype was counted between two and nine times. The CDR3 ends on some other residue instead of the conserved phenylalanine or tryptophan, so this is likely a read error. It is unclear where the CDR3 begins or ends on the DNA, so no DNA is shown, and the CDR3 is as TCRdb lists it. The chain has TRBV20-1 and TRBJ2-7; TRBD1, the table's D call, was not compared with the DNA. The CDR3 sequence runs 10 residues, both termini included. Germline V gene sequence: CDR1 DFQATT, CDR2 SNEGSKA (reference sequence). The CDR3 region is CSARGTVGSL.

This clonotype occurred a few times. J is TRBJ2-5 and V is TRBV7-9; maybe TRBD1 (7 bases). With 3 bases removed from V and 1 base from J, the gap between germline ends came to 12 bases. CDR3 length equals 15 residues. Germline CDR1 reads SEHNR; CDR2 reads FQNEAQ (reference sequence). The CDR3 loop reads CASSFGQGGQETQYF. The DNA of the CDR3 is TGTGCCAGCAGCTTTGGCCAGGGGGGCCAAGAGACCCAGTACTTC. Full variable domain (remainder filled in from reference TRBV7-9 and TRBJ2-5): DTGVSQNPRHKITKRGQNVTFRCDPISEHNRLYWYRQTLGQGPEFLTYFQNEAQLEKSRLLSDRFSAERPKGSFSTLEIQRTEQGDSAMYLCASSFGQGGQETQYFGPGTRLLVL.

This clonotype was seen many times. This chain connects TRBV28 to TRBJ1-4, with D perhaps matching TRBD1 (5 bases). Trimming took off 6 bases at V and 2 bases at J, with 19 bases between the two ends. There are 17 residues in the CDR3. Germline CDR1 and CDR2: MDHEN and SYDVKM. In DNA, the CDR3 is TGTGCCAGCAGCTCATTCACTCAGGGCCTTACTAATGAAAAACTGTTTTTT. It codes for CASSSFTQGLTNEKLFF.

This clonotype was detected ten times or more. The rearrangement uses TRBV5-1 and TRBJ2-5; a possible D gene is TRBD2 (6 bases). The V end was cut by 0 bases, the J end by 4 bases, with 10 bases between. This CDR3 comprises 14 residues. Germline V gene lookup returns CDR1 SGHRS and CDR2 YFSETQ. The chain's CDR3 is CASSLAGTSETQYF. CDR3 bases: TGCGCCAGCAGCTTGGCCGGGACTTCAGAGACCCAGTACTTC.

This clonotype was detected many times. The V call is TRBV2, the J call TRBJ1-2, with D perhaps matching TRBD1 (6 bases). CDR3 length equals 13 residues. The ends were cut back, 3 bases at V and 3 bases at J, with 8 bases in the middle. The germline V gene has CDR1 SNHLY and CDR2 FYNNEI. This chain's CDR3 is CASSEEGDYGYTF. In DNA, the CDR3 is TGTGCCAGCAGTGAGGAGGGGGACTATGGCTACACCTTC. Full variable domain (missing parts from reference TRBV2 and TRBJ1-2): EPEVTQTPSHQVTQMGQEVILRCVPISNHLYFYWYRQILGQKVEFLVSFYNNEISEKSEIFDDQFSVERPDGSNFTLKIRSTKLEDSAMYFCASSEEGDYGYTFGSGTRLTVV.

This clonotype has a handful of counts. The rearrangement links TRBV18 to TRBJ1-1; maybe TRBD1 (5 bases). Trimming took 3 bases from V and 5 from J, leaving 16 bases between them. The CDR3 runs 15 residues. Per germline, CDR1 KGHSH and CDR2 LQKENI. The CDR3 bases are TGTGCCAGCTCACCCGATGACGTGGGGGGAACTGAAGCTTTCTTT. Amino acid sequence: CASSPDDVGGTEAFF.